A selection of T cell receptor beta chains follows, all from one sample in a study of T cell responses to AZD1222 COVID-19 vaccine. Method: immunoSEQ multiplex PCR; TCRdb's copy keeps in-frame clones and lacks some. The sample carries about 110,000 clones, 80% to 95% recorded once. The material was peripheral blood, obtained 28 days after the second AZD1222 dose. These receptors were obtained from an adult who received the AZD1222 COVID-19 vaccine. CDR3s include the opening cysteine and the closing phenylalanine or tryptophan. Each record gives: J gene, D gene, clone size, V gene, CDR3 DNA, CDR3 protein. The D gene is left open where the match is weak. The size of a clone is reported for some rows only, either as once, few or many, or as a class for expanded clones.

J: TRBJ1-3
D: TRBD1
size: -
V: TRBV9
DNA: TGTGCCAGCAGTCTTTTACAGGGGGCGGATGGAAACACCATATATTTT
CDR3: CASSLLQGADGNTIYF

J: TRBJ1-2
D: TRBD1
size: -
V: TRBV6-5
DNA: TGTGCCAGCAGTTCACAGGGGAACTATGGCTACACCTTC
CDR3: CASSSQGNYGYTF

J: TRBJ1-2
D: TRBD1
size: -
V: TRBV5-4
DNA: TGTGCCAGCAGCAGAACCGGGACAGATTATGGCTACACCTTC
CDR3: CASSRTGTDYGYTF

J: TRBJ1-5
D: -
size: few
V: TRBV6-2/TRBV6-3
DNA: TGTGCCAGCAGTTTGGGTTTTCAGCCCCAGCATTTT
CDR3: CASSLGFQPQHF

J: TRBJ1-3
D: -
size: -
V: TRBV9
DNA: TGTGCCAGCAGCTCCCCCACCCCCAACACCATATATTTT
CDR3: CASSSPTPNTIYF

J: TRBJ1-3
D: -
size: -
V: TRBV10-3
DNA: TGTGCCAGTGGAATGGAGGGAAACACCATATATTTT
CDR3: CASGMEGNTIYF

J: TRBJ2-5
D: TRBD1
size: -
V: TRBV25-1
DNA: TGTGCCAGCAGTGAAGGACAGGAGAAAGAGACCCAGTACTTC
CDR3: CASSEGQEKETQYF

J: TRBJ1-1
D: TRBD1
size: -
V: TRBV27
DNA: TGTGCCAGCAGTTGGAGAACAGGGGCGACTGAAGCTTTCTTT
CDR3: CASSWRTGATEAFF

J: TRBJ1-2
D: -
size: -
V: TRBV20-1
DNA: TGCAGTGCTAGTTCCGTCTCTAACTATGGCTACACCTTC
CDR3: CSASSVSNYGYTF

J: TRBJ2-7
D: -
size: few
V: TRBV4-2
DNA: TGTGCCAGCAGCCACATTGGACTTACCTACGAGCAGTACTTC
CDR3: CASSHIGLTYEQYF

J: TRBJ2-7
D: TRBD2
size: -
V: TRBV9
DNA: TGTGCCAGCAGCCCCCGAGGGACTAGCGGGAACTACGAGCAGTACTTC
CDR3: CASSPRGTSGNYEQYF

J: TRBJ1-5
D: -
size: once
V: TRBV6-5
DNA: TGTGCCAGCAATCGACAGGTCGGAGGGCCCCAGCATTTT
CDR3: CASNRQVGGPQHF

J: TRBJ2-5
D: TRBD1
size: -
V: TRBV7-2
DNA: TGTGCCAGCAGCTGGGACAGGCAAGAGACCCAGTACTTC
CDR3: CASSWDRQETQYF

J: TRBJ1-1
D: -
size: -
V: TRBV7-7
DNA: TGTGCTAGCAGCTCCGGTGGGGGAGATGGTCGCAACACTGAAGCTTTCTTT
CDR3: CASSSGGGDGRNTEAFF

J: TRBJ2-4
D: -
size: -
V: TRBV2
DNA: TGTGCCAGCAGTGATCCGGACCCGGCCAAAAACATTCAGTACTTC
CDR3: CASSDPDPAKNIQYF

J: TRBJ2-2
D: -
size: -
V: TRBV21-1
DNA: TGTGCCAGCAGCCGACGCGTAGGACGCGAACACCGGGGAGCTGTTTTT
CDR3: CASSRRVGREHRGAVF

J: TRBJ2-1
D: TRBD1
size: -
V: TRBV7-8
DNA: TGTGCCAGCAGCTTAACTGACAGGGCCGGTGAGCAGTTCTTC
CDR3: CASSLTDRAGEQFF

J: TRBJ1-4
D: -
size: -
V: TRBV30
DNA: TGTGCCTGGAGTGTATCCAGGGTGAGGGGAAATGAAAAACTGTTTTTT
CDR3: CAWSVSRVRGNEKLFF

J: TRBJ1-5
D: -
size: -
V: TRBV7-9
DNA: TGTGCCAGCAGCTTAGACGCCTACAATCAGCCCCAGCATTTT
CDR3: CASSLDAYNQPQHF

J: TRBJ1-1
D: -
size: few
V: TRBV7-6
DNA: TGTGCCAGCAGCTTAGGAGTAAGGGGGTCAAGGGATGGTAGGACTGAAGCTTTCTTT
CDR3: CASSLGVRGSRDGRTEAFF

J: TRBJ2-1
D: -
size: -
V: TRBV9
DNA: TGTGCCAGCAGCCCTAGATCAGCCGGCTATTACAATGAGCAGTTCTTC
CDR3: CASSPRSAGYYNEQFF

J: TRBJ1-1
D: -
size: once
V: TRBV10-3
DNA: TGTGCCATCACCCGCGAGCCACCGTACACTGAAGCTTTCTTT
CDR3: CAITREPPYTEAFF

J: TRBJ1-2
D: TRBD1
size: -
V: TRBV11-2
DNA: TGTGCCAGCAGTCGGGACAGGGGTAACATCGGCTACACCTTC
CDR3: CASSRDRGNIGYTF

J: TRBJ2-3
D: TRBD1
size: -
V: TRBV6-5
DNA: TGTGCCAGCAGTTTTGGACAGGCTAATGCAGATACGCAGTATTTT
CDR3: CASSFGQANADTQYF

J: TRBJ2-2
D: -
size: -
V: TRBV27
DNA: TGTGCCAGCAGGCGGGGCGGGGAGCTGTTTTTT
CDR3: CASRRGGELFF

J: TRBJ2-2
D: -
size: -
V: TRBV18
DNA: TGTGCCAGCTCACCGAGGGTGGGTACGACCGGGGAGCTGTTTTTT
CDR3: CASSPRVGTTGELFF